This T cell receptor (beta chain) comes out of a study of regulatory T cells in long-lasting Graves disease. This clonotype was picked up many times. Its antigen is still unknown. In building TCR beta libraries, iRepertoire HTBI primers were used together with Arm-PCR of CDR3 regions. One entry per CDR3 protein, called by TCRdb with MiXCR from the multiplex PCR reads. This sample has 350,000 to 450,000 distinct CDR3 sequences, with less than 25% found just once. Study-wide results and caveats: Persistent disease samples used TRBV28, TRBJ1-2 and TRBJ2-5 preferentially. Researchers examined only peripheral blood and not thyroid tissue.

Documented time point: persistent/refractory GD, antithyroid drugs over 5 years with positive TRAb. The TCR library was prepared using RNA isolated from PBMCs. With 2 bases removed from V and 2 bases from J, the gap between germline ends came to 10 bases. CDR1 ENHRY and CDR2 SYGVKD come from the germline V gene. The CDR3 is made up of 14 amino acids. V usage is TRBV10-3 and J usage is TRBJ2-7; perhaps TRBD1 as D (5 bases). The sequence derives from a female donor with Graves disease. The input for sequencing was peripheral blood mononuclear cells (PBMCs), taken when the disease was refractory, from a patient treated with antithyroid drugs. CDR3 in DNA: TGTGCCATCAGTGAGAAGGGGATGACCTACGAGCAGTACTTC. Encoded protein: CAISEKGMTYEQYF.